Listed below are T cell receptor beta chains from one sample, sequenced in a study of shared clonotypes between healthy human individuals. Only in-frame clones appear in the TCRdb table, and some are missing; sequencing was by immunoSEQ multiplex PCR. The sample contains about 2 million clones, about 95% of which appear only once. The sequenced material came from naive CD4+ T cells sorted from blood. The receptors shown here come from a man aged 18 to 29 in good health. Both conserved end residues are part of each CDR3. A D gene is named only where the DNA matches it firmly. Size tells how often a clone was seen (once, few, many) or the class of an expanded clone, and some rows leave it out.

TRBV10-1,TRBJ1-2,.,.,CASSEARGYGYTF,TGCGCCAGCAGTGAGGCCCGGGGCTATGGCTACACCTTC
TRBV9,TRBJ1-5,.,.,CASSSSGINQPQHF,TGTGCCAGCAGCTCCAGTGGAATCAATCAGCCCCAGCATTTT
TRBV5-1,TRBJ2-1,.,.,CASSLERVSYNEQFF,TGCGCCAGCAGCTTGGAACGGGTCTCCTACAATGAGCAGTTCTTC
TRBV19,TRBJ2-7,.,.,CASSKAALPSYEQYF,TGTGCCAGTAGTAAGGCGGCTTTACCATCCTACGAGCAGTACTTC
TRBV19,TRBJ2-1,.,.,CASSRNQYNEQFF,TGTGCCAGTAGTAGGAACCAATACAATGAGCAGTTCTTC
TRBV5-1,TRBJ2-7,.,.,CASRNEGGPYEQYF,TGCGCCAGCAGGAATGAGGGGGGGCCGTACGAGCAGTACTTC
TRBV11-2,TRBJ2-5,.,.,CASSSSLGASETQYF,TGTGCCAGCAGCTCTTCACTCGGGGCTTCAGAGACCCAGTACTTC
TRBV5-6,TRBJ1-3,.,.,CASSFGTAGNTIYF,TGTGCCAGCAGCTTCGGGACGGCTGGAAACACCATATATTTT
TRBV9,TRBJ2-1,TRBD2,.,CASSAGLDSYNEQFF,TGTGCCAGCAGCGCCGGACTAGACTCCTACAATGAGCAGTTCTTC
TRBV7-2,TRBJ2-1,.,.,CASSAYTSSYNEQFF,TGTGCCAGCAGCGCCTACACCAGCTCCTACAATGAGCAGTTCTTC
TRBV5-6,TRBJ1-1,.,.,CASSLGMNTEAFF,TGTGCCAGCAGCTTGGGCATGAACACTGAAGCTTTCTTT
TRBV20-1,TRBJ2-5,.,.,CSATLGETQYF,TGCAGTGCTACGCTCGGGGAGACCCAGTACTTC
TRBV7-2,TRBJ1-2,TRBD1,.,CASSPGTGGGGGYGYTF,TGTGCCAGCAGCCCTGGGACAGGGGGCGGCGGTGGCTATGGCTACACCTTC
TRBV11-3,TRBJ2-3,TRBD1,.,CASSLAQGGRTDTQYF,TGTGCCAGCAGCTTGGCACAGGGGGGTCGCACAGATACGCAGTATTTT
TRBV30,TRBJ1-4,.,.,CAWSVLRQLNEKLFF,TGTGCCTGGAGTGTACTTCGACAGCTTAATGAAAAACTGTTTTTT
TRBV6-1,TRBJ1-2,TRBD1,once,CASDRGRNYGYTF,TGTGCCAGCGACAGGGGTCGCAACTATGGCTACACCTTC
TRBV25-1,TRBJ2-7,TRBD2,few,CASRGLAGSYEQYF,TGTGCCAGCAGGGGACTAGCGGGGTCCTACGAGCAGTACTTC
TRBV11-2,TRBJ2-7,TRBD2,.,CASSSRGGHEQYF,TGTGCCAGCAGCTCCCGGGGAGGGCACGAGCAGTACTTC
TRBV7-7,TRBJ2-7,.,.,CASSPGLGGSYEQYF,TGTGCTAGCAGCCCGGGACTGGGTGGGTCCTACGAGCAGTACTTC
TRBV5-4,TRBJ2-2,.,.,CASSPPGNPNTGELFF,TGTGCCAGCAGCCCCCCCGGGAATCCAAACACCGGGGAGCTGTTTTTT
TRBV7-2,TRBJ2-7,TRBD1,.,CASSLDRGAYEQYF,TGTGCCAGCAGCTTAGACAGGGGGGCCTACGAGCAGTACTTC
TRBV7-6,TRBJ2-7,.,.,CASSLGVGVEQYF,TGTGCCAGCAGCTTAGGGGTCGGGGTCGAGCAGTACTTC
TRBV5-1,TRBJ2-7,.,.,CASSAPGQSYEQYF,TGCGCCAGCAGCGCCCCAGGACAGTCCTACGAGCAGTACTTC
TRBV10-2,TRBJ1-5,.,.,CASSENGQAGQPQHF,TGCGCCAGCAGTGAAAATGGGCAGGCAGGTCAGCCCCAGCATTTT
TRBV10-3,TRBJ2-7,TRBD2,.,CAINGLAGNEQYF,TGTGCCATCAACGGACTAGCGGGAAACGAGCAGTACTTC